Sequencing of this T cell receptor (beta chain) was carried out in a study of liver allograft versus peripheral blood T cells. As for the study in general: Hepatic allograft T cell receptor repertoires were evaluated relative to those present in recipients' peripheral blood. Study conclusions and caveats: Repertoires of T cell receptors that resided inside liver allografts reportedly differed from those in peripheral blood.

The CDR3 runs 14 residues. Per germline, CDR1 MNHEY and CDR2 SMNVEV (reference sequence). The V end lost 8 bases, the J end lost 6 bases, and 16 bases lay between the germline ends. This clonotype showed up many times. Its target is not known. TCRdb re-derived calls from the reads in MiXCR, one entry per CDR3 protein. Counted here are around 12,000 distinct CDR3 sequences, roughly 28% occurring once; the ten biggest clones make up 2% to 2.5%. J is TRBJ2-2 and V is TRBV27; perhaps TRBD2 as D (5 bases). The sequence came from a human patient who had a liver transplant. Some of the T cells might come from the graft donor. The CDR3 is CASGTRKDAGELFF. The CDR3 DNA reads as TGTGCCAGCGGAACTAGAAAAGACGCCGGGGAGCTGTTTTTT.